Sequencing of this T cell receptor (beta chain) was carried out in a study of T cells after yellow fever vaccination. Overall study results and limits: One caveat is that FACS-sorted repertoires could contain abundant clonotypes contaminating from the bulk population.

In making TCR cDNA, 5'RACE template switching added a universal primer site and UMIs to it. TCRdb fed the 5' RACE reads into MiXCR, producing one record per CDR3 protein. The data show 200,000 to 250,000 distinct CDR3 sequences, less than 9% seen once. At least ten counts were recorded for this clonotype. Its target is not known. The germline V gene encodes CDR1 MGHDK and CDR2 SYGVNS. Between the trimmed V and J ends, which lost 6 bases and 9 bases, there was a span of 12 bases. This CDR3 has 12 residues. The rearrangement joins TRBV25-1 to TRBJ2-1; no definite D call. Material: CD4+ T cells sorted from PBMCs, obtained 15 days after the yellow fever booster vaccination. This clonotype was sampled from a young man who received the YFV17D yellow fever vaccine. The CDR3 coding sequence is TGTGCCAGCAGAGCTTACAAGGGTGAGCAGTTCTTC. This codes for CASRAYKGEQFF.